The clone carrying this T cell receptor beta chain has just a few counts. Its antigen remains unidentified. These data originate in a study of Graves' ophthalmopathy and Graves' hyperthyroidism. Study results and caveats: Thyroid clonotypes that were expanded above 0.001 frequency mostly also appeared in blood. A classifier, a 13-signature model, separated ophthalmopathy from stable hyperthyroidism with approximately 88% sensitivity and less than 83% specificity.

Ophthalmopathy donors showed moderate-to-severe activity, CAS ≥3, NOSPECS ≥4 and a duration under 3 months. PBMCs were density-gradient isolated from around 11 ml fresh blood. Beta-chain TCR CDR3 regions were amplified from RNA transcripts. HTBI-primed first-round RT-PCR preceded second-round multiplex PCR. TCRdb called the multiplex PCR reads again in MiXCR, with one record for every CDR3 protein. The sample includes roughly 230,000 distinct CDR3 sequences, about a fifth of them seen just once. The clonotype comes from a woman aged 50 to 65 with Graves' ophthalmopathy. Sequencing input: peripheral blood.

The CDR3 nucleotides read TGCGCCAGCAGCTTGGTTTCGGAGGGAGGGACTGAAGCTTTCTTT. Translating gives CASSLVSEGGTEAFF. This sequence joins TRBV5-1 and TRBJ1-1; D is unclear. This CDR3 is built from 15 residues. Looked up from germline, CDR1 is SGHRS and CDR2 is YFSETQ. Trimming left V 0 bases short and J 5 bases short, with 14 bases between.